This is a list of T cell receptor beta chains from one sample in a study of blood T cell repertoires in COVID-19. Method: immunoSEQ multiplex PCR; TCRdb's copy keeps in-frame clones and lacks some. The table shows some 250,000 clones, with roughly 90% occurring only once. The sequencing sample was made of PBMCs or T cells enriched from blood (not recorded which). These receptors all come from a man in his forties or fifties who had recovered from COVID-19. Each CDR3 is given with its conserved first and last residue. D genes are given only for firm matches. Rows give clone size only sometimes, using once, few, many, or a class for an expanded clone.

TRBJ2-7	TRBV28	NA	NA	TGTGCCAGCAGCCCACAGGTGAGCTCCTACGAGCAGTACTTC	CASSPQVSSYEQYF
TRBJ1-6	TRBV7-9	TRBD1	NA	TGTGCCAGCAACCCCGGGACAGGGGATAATTCACCCCTCCACTTT	CASNPGTGDNSPLHF
TRBJ1-5	TRBV18	TRBD1	NA	TGTGCCAGCTCACCAGAGACAGGGGGCTGGCAGCCCCAGCATTTT	CASSPETGGWQPQHF
TRBJ1-4	TRBV5-6	TRBD1	NA	TGTGCCAGCAGTGACAGGGGGCGTGAAAAACTGTTTTTT	CASSDRGREKLFF
TRBJ1-4	TRBV7-6	TRBD1	NA	TGTGCCAGCAGGCCGATGGAACCGGGGACAGGGGGCGCGGGACTGTTTTTT	CASRPMEPGTGGAGLFF
TRBJ1-2	TRBV11-3	NA	NA	TGTGCCAGCAGCTTAATGTTCCCTAATGGCTACACCTTC	CASSLMFPNGYTF
TRBJ2-7	TRBV3-1/TRBV3-2	TRBD2	once	TGTGCCAGCAGCCAAACTACTAGCGGAAGTTACGAGCAGTACTTC	CASSQTTSGSYEQYF
TRBJ1-4	TRBV7-2	NA	NA	TGTGCCAGCAGCCAAGACAGGCCGAATGAAAAACTGTTTTTT	CASSQDRPNEKLFF
TRBJ1-1	TRBV24-1	TRBD1	NA	TGTGCCACCAGCCCGGGGGGACAGGGCTTTGGGGCTTTCTTT	CATSPGGQGFGAFF
TRBJ1-1	TRBV5-8	NA	NA	TGTGCCAGCAGCTTGGTACGGGGGAACACTGAAGCTTTCTTT	CASSLVRGNTEAFF
TRBJ1-5	TRBV2	TRBD1	NA	TGTGCCAGCAGGTCCGGGACAGGGGGTAATAGCAATCAGCCCCAGCATTTT	CASRSGTGGNSNQPQHF
TRBJ2-2	TRBV29-1	TRBD2	once	TGCAGCGTTGGCACTACTAGCGGCTTTATGAACACCGGGGAGCTGTTTTTT	CSVGTTSGFMNTGELFF
TRBJ1-1	TRBV5-1	NA	once	TGCGCCAGCACCTCAGACGGGGGGAAGGCTTTCTTT	CASTSDGGKAFF
TRBJ1-2	TRBV6-5	TRBD1	NA	TGTGCCAGCAGTTACACCGGACAGGGGGCGTACTATGGCTACACCTTC	CASSYTGQGAYYGYTF
TRBJ2-1	TRBV19	NA	NA	TGTGCCAGTTTTGACAAATACAATGAGCAGTTCTTC	CASFDKYNEQFF
TRBJ2-7	TRBV19	NA	NA	TGTGCCAGTCGGCGTGGCGGCTCCTACGAGCAGTACTTC	CASRRGGSYEQYF
TRBJ1-1	TRBV11-2	NA	NA	TGTGCCAGCAGAAGCCAGAACACTGAAGCTTTCTTT	CASRSQNTEAFF
TRBJ2-1	TRBV27	TRBD2	NA	TGTGCCAGCAGTTACCCGGGACTAGGATTAGATGAGCAGTTCTTC	CASSYPGLGLDEQFF
TRBJ1-5	TRBV24-1	TRBD1	NA	TGTGCCACCAGTGATTCAGGACAGGTACATCAGCCCCAGCATTTT	CATSDSGQVHQPQHF
TRBJ2-1	TRBV5-4	TRBD1	NA	TGTGCCAGCAGCTTGCAGCCGGGACAGAGCTCCTACAATGAGCAGTTCTTC	CASSLQPGQSSYNEQFF
TRBJ2-7	TRBV4-2	TRBD1	NA	TGTGCCAGCAGCCAACTCGCACCGGGACAGGGTAATTTCTACGAGCAGTACTTC	CASSQLAPGQGNFYEQYF
TRBJ2-5	TRBV19	TRBD2	NA	TGTGCCAGTAGATACGGGACTAGCGGGGGCCAAGAGACCCAGTACTTC	CASRYGTSGGQETQYF
TRBJ2-7	TRBV7-9	TRBD1	once	TGTGCCAGCAGCTTATCGGGACAGTCCTACGAGCAGTACTTC	CASSLSGQSYEQYF
TRBJ2-3	TRBV5-1	NA	once	TGCGCCAGCAGCTTGAGGGGTAGTGCAGATACGCAGTATTTT	CASSLRGSADTQYF
TRBJ2-3	TRBV5-1	TRBD2	NA	TGCGCCAGCAGCTCGGGACTAGCGGGATTTTCTGATACGCAGTATTTT	CASSSGLAGFSDTQYF
TRBJ2-7	TRBV28	NA	once	TGTGCCAGCAGACTACCCCCCTACGAGCAGTACTTC	CASRLPPYEQYF
TRBJ2-7	TRBV18	TRBD1	NA	TGTGCCAGCTCACCACGACAGGGTGAAGGATACGAGCAGTACTTC	CASSPRQGEGYEQYF
TRBJ1-5	TRBV15	TRBD1	NA	TGTGCCACCAGCAGAGATATCCTAGGGACAGGACAGCCCCAGCATTTT	CATSRDILGTGQPQHF
TRBJ1-2	TRBV5-6	NA	NA	TGTGCCAGCAGCCGTACAGCATTGAAAGGCTACACCTTC	CASSRTALKGYTF